The 17 T cell receptor beta chains reported below all come from one sample, sequenced in a study of blood T cell repertoires in COVID-19. Generated by immunoSEQ multiplex PCR, the TCRdb table keeps only in-frame clones and is missing some. The repertoire has approximately 170,000 clones, roughly 84% of them found once; the top ten carry over 2.5%. The specimen sequenced was peripheral blood. These receptors were obtained from a human donor with acute or convalescent COVID-19. The donor label of this sample is uncertain.

The gene calls are TRBV5-4 and TRBJ2-7; no clear D gene. This CDR3 contains 11 residues. The germline V gene has CDR1 SGHNT and CDR2 YYREEE (reference sequence). The V gene lost 2 bases and the J gene lost 3 bases, with 3 bases spanning the gap. Here the CDR3 reads CASSFYYEQYF. CDR3 DNA sequence: TGTGCCAGCAGCTTTTACTACGAGCAGTACTTC.

The rearrangement joins TRBV9 to TRBJ1-6; D unclear. This CDR3 region has 13 residues. The V and J ends lost 0 bases and 14 bases respectively, with 12 bases between them. Germline CDR1 is SGDLS and CDR2 is YYNGEE. The chain's CDR3 is CASSVGRVPALHF. The CDR3 DNA sequence: TGTGCCAGCAGCGTAGGTCGGGTGCCGGCCCTCCACTTT.

The chain couples TRBV18 to TRBJ2-6; possibly TRBD1 for D (6 bases). The germline V gene encodes CDR1 KGHSH and CDR2 LQKENI. The CDR3 sequence is 19 residues long. V lost 3 bases to trimming and J lost 2 bases, with 20 bases between them. The CDR3 DNA follows: TGTGCCAGCTCACCCTCTAGTTGGGACAACCCTACTGGGGCCAACGTCCTGACTTTC. Residues: CASSPSSWDNPTGANVLTF.

This clone was recorded only once. The chain employs TRBV5-1 and TRBJ1-5; 7 bases map to TRBD1. The CDR3 consists of 15 residues. The trim removed 0 bases at V and 3 bases at J, leaving 3 bases unmatched. Germline V CDR1 and CDR2: SGHRS, YFSETQ. CDR3 in amino acids: CASSLEGQYNQPQHF. The CDR3 DNA reads as TGCGCCAGCAGCTTGGAGGGACAGTACAATCAGCCCCAGCATTTT.

The chain links TRBV11-2 to TRBJ2-3, with 10 positions matching TRBD1. Germline V gene lookup returns CDR1 SGHAT and CDR2 FQNNGV. The ends lost 3 bases at V and 4 bases at J; junction bases unmatched: 4. The CDR3 has 15 amino acids. DNA for the CDR3: TGTGCCAGCAGCTTCGACAGGGGGCCGGCAGATACGCAGTATTTT. Protein product: CASSFDRGPADTQYF.

The chain uses TRBV5-1 and TRBJ1-1; D remains unclear. V lost 0 bases and J 4 bases, leaving 10 bases between the germline ends. The CDR3 contains 14 residues. Germline CDR1 SGHRS, CDR2 YFSETQ. The CDR3 region is CASSLDPLGTEAFF. CDR3 bases: TGCGCCAGCAGCTTGGACCCCCTCGGCACTGAAGCTTTCTTT.

The chain recombines TRBV2 with TRBJ2-5; D is undetermined. CDR1 and CDR2 from the germline V gene are SNHLY and FYNNEI. The CDR3 totals 12 residues. V lost 2 bases and J 2 bases, leaving 3 bases between the germline ends. The CDR3 sequence is CASSERQETQYF. CDR3 DNA: TGTGCCAGCAGTGAACGTCAAGAGACCCAGTACTTC.

The gene calls are TRBV19 and TRBJ2-7, with 7 nucleotides matching TRBD1. J was trimmed by 0 bases and V by 6 bases; bases with no gene match: 5. The CDR3 is 14 residues long. Germline V gene lookup returns CDR1 LNHDA and CDR2 SQIVND (reference sequence). This CDR3 reads CASRKTGSSYEQYF. The CDR3 DNA follows: TGTGCCAGTAGGAAGACAGGGAGCTCCTACGAGCAGTACTTC.

The chain joins TRBV6-1 to TRBJ1-3, with D tentatively TRBD1 (5 bases). V lost 0 bases to trimming and J lost 7 bases, with 13 bases between them. The germline V gene encodes CDR1 MNHNS and CDR2 SASEGT. There are 15 residues in the CDR3. CDR3 DNA: TGTGCCAGCAGTGAAGCGCTACAGGATTGGAACACCATATATTTT. Translating it yields CASSEALQDWNTIYF.

The CDR3 sequence is CASSLDTGAYEQYF. The CDR3, as DNA: TGTGCCAGCAGCTTAGACACAGGGGCCTACGAGCAGTACTTC. The V call is TRBV11-2, the J call TRBJ2-7, with TRBD1 matching 7 bases. V trimming: 0 bases; J trimming: 2 bases; junction bases outside the gene matches: 1. This CDR3 has 14 residues. Germline V lookup: CDR1 SGHAT, CDR2 FQNNGV.

V gene TRBV27 combines with J gene TRBJ1-1; no reliable D call. V lost 7 bases, J lost 5 bases, and 20 bases lay in between. The CDR3 sequence is 15 residues long. Germline V gives CDR1 MNHEY, CDR2 SMNVEV (reference sequence). In DNA, the CDR3 is TGTGCCAGCAACCCCAGGTGGATCGTCGGAACTGAAGCTTTCTTT. Encoded protein: CASNPRWIVGTEAFF.

The CDR3, as DNA: TGTGCCAGCAGCCCGGGGGACAGGGGTCAAGAGACCCAGTACTTC. Translation: CASSPGDRGQETQYF. V gene TRBV11-2 combines with J gene TRBJ2-5; TRBD1 aligns across 10 bases. The CDR3 sequence is 15 residues long. Germline V CDR1 and CDR2: SGHAT, FQNNGV. Trimming at V came to 5 bases and at J to 2 bases, leaving 5 bases not matched to a gene.

The V and J genes are TRBV5-1 and TRBJ1-4; 7 bases fit TRBD1. Germline CDR1 and CDR2: SGHRS and YFSETQ. After removal of 4 bases from V and 8 bases from J, the junction contained 8 bases not matched to a gene. The CDR3 contains 14 residues. CDR3 DNA sequence: TGCGCCAGCAGCCGGGACAGCCGGAGCGAAAAACTGTTTTTT. Its protein product is CASSRDSRSEKLFF.

V usage is TRBV19 and J usage is TRBJ2-2; 9 bases map to TRBD2. V was clipped by 5 bases and J by 5 bases; unmatched bases: 9. Germline values: CDR1 LNHDA, CDR2 SQIVND (reference sequence). This CDR3 has 16 amino acids. CDR3 residues: CASSPRGSGGTGELFF. CDR3 coding DNA: TGTGCCAGTAGTCCCCGAGGTAGCGGGGGAACCGGGGAGCTGTTTTTT.

The CDR3 DNA reads as TGTGCCAGCAGCTTATTGGCTTACACCGGGGAGCTGTTTTTT. Its translation is CASSLLAYTGELFF. The genes are TRBV11-3 and TRBJ2-2; no clear D gene. The germline gives CDR1 SGHNT, CDR2 YENEEA. The CDR3 is made up of 14 amino acids. V lost 2 bases and J lost 3, with 7 bases in between.

The V gene is TRBV6-4, the J gene TRBJ1-2, with unresolved D. Germline loops: CDR1 MRHNA, CDR2 SNTAGT. This CDR3 comprises 17 residues. V gave up 2 bases and J gave up 4 bases, with 20 bases separating them. CDR3 sequence reads: CASSDPGACVCVYGYTF. The CDR3 DNA follows: TGTGCCAGCAGTGACCCGGGAGCATGCGTGTGTGTCTATGGCTACACCTTC.

V is TRBV14 and J is TRBJ2-5; 8 positions agree with TRBD2. This CDR3 comprises 14 residues. V lost 3 bases, J lost 4 bases, and 4 bases stayed unmatched. Germline CDR1 SGHDN, CDR2 FVKESK. The CDR3 DNA is TGTGCCAGCAGCCAGATGACTAGCGTAGAGACCCAGTACTTC. This translates into CASSQMTSVETQYF.